These T cell receptor beta chains were read from a single sample in a study of T cell responses to AZD1222 COVID-19 vaccine. Some clones are missing from TCRdb's copy, which holds only in-frame ones; the method was immunoSEQ multiplex PCR. The sample contains around 140,000 clones, around 90% of which appear only once. This specimen consisted of peripheral blood, obtained 28 days after the second AZD1222 dose. These receptors all come from an adult who received the AZD1222 COVID-19 vaccine. Both conserved end residues are part of each CDR3. The D gene is left open where the match is weak. Size tells how often a clone was seen (once, few, many) or the class of an expanded clone, and some rows leave it out.

J: TRBJ1-1
size: .
V: TRBV5-1
D: .
CDR3: CASSLEGSTFF
DNA: TGCGCCAGCAGCTTGGAAGGCTCAACTTTCTTT

J: TRBJ1-2
size: .
V: TRBV2
D: .
CDR3: CASASREGVYGYTF
DNA: TGTGCCTCAGCATCGAGGGAAGGAGTCTATGGCTACACCTTC

J: TRBJ2-3
size: .
V: TRBV10-3
D: .
CDR3: CAISESELVGTQYF
DNA: TGTGCCATCAGTGAGTCGGAACTAGTGGGTACGCAGTATTTT

J: TRBJ2-1
size: .
V: TRBV9
D: TRBD2
CDR3: CASSGTSGVGNEQFF
DNA: TGTGCCAGCAGCGGCACTAGCGGGGTGGGTAATGAGCAGTTCTTC

J: TRBJ1-4
size: .
V: TRBV30
D: .
CDR3: CASGSMSEKLFF
DNA: TGTGCCTCCGGTAGTATGAGCGAAAAACTGTTTTTT

J: TRBJ1-4
size: .
V: TRBV4-3
D: .
CDR3: CASSPREARDALFF
DNA: TGCGCCAGCAGCCCCCGGGAGGCGAGGGATGCACTGTTTTTT

J: TRBJ2-2
size: .
V: TRBV9
D: TRBD2
CDR3: CASSAHQGLTNTGELFF
DNA: TGTGCCAGCAGCGCGCACCAGGGACTAACGAACACCGGGGAGCTGTTTTTT

J: TRBJ1-1
size: few
V: TRBV27
D: .
CDR3: CASSLTGGLAFF
DNA: TGTGCCAGCAGTCTTACGGGGGGGTTGGCTTTCTTT

J: TRBJ1-2
size: .
V: TRBV18
D: .
CDR3: CASSTQASDGYTF
DNA: TGTGCCAGCTCAACACAGGCTTCGGATGGCTACACCTTC

J: TRBJ1-2
size: .
V: TRBV2
D: .
CDR3: CASSPGINYGYTF
DNA: TGTGCCAGCAGCCCCGGGATTAACTATGGCTACACCTTC

J: TRBJ1-2
size: .
V: TRBV5-1
D: .
CDR3: CASSLGFGRDSANYGYTF
DNA: TGCGCCAGCAGCTTGGGTTTTGGCAGAGACTCAGCTAACTATGGCTACACCTTC

J: TRBJ2-1
size: .
V: TRBV7-6
D: TRBD2
CDR3: CASSLRPAGVTPEQFF
DNA: TGTGCCAGCAGCCTTCGCCCAGCGGGAGTCACGCCGGAGCAGTTCTTC

J: TRBJ1-4
size: .
V: TRBV24-1
D: .
CDR3: CATSDRGTEKLFF
DNA: TGTGCCACCAGTGATCGGGGGACGGAAAAACTGTTTTTT

J: TRBJ1-1
size: .
V: TRBV19
D: .
CDR3: CASSMPESLSAFF
DNA: TGTGCCAGTAGTATGCCAGAGAGTCTGTCTGCTTTCTTT

J: TRBJ2-5
size: .
V: TRBV19
D: TRBD1
CDR3: CASATLTGGKETQYF
DNA: TGTGCCAGTGCCACTTTAACAGGGGGGAAAGAGACCCAGTACTTC

J: TRBJ2-1
size: once
V: TRBV19
D: TRBD1
CDR3: CASSIRTGGKAYNEQFF
DNA: TGTGCCAGTAGTATTAGGACAGGGGGCAAGGCCTACAATGAGCAGTTCTTC

J: TRBJ1-6
size: .
V: TRBV2
D: .
CDR3: CASTWGGNSPLHF
DNA: TGTGCCAGCACGTGGGGTGGTAATTCACCCCTCCACTTT

J: TRBJ2-4
size: few
V: TRBV7-9
D: .
CDR3: CASSPRRGRGSFVEDIQYF
DNA: TGTGCCAGCAGCCCCCGGCGAGGAAGGGGAAGTTTCGTGGAGGACATTCAGTACTTC

J: TRBJ2-2
size: .
V: TRBV19
D: TRBD1
CDR3: CASSIGGRGQGELFF
DNA: TGTGCCAGTAGTATCGGCGGCAGGGGGCAAGGGGAGCTGTTTTTT

J: TRBJ2-1
size: .
V: TRBV7-2
D: TRBD1
CDR3: CASRGTQGSYNEQFF
DNA: TGTGCCAGCAGGGGGACACAGGGGTCCTACAATGAGCAGTTCTTC

J: TRBJ1-4
size: .
V: TRBV7-2
D: TRBD1
CDR3: CASSSRQGRAEKLFF
DNA: TGTGCCAGCAGCTCACGACAGGGAAGAGCGGAAAAACTGTTTTTT

J: TRBJ2-3
size: .
V: TRBV6-2/TRBV6-3
D: .
CDR3: CASSTPGGTRADTQYF
DNA: TGTGCCAGCAGTACCCCGGGCGGAACAAGAGCGGATACGCAGTATTTT

J: TRBJ2-1
size: .
V: TRBV6-5
D: .
CDR3: CASSPLGRGDNEQFF
DNA: TGTGCCAGCAGTCCACTAGGGAGGGGGGACAATGAGCAGTTCTTC

J: TRBJ2-7
size: .
V: TRBV3-1/TRBV3-2
D: .
CDR3: CASSQVSSGPYEQYF
DNA: TGTGCCAGCAGCCAAGTGTCGAGCGGTCCCTACGAGCAGTACTTC

J: TRBJ2-1
size: once
V: TRBV6-5
D: .
CDR3: CASSYAGRNNEQFF
DNA: TGTGCCAGCAGTTACGCCGGACGAAACAATGAGCAGTTCTTC

J: TRBJ2-3
size: .
V: TRBV7-2
D: TRBD2
CDR3: CASSPSRLATDTQYF
DNA: TGTGCCAGCAGCCCTAGCCGACTAGCGACAGATACGCAGTATTTT

J: TRBJ2-7
size: .
V: TRBV7-2
D: TRBD1
CDR3: CASSWTGPSYEQYF
DNA: TGTGCCAGCAGCTGGACAGGGCCGTCCTACGAGCAGTACTTC

J: TRBJ1-6
size: once
V: TRBV4-3
D: .
CDR3: CASSQVGDSPLHF
DNA: TGCGCCAGCAGCCAAGTCGGAGATTCACCCCTCCACTTT

J: TRBJ1-5
size: .
V: TRBV6-4
D: .
CDR3: CASSADSNQPQHF
DNA: TGTGCCAGCAGTGCTGATAGCAATCAGCCCCAGCATTTT

J: TRBJ1-1
size: few
V: TRBV10-3
D: TRBD1
CDR3: CAIARGQGEAFF
DNA: TGTGCCATCGCGAGAGGACAGGGTGAAGCTTTCTTT

J: TRBJ2-1
size: .
V: TRBV5-1
D: TRBD2
CDR3: CASSSRVLEGTSRDEQFF
DNA: TGCGCCAGCAGCTCGCGAGTCCTTGAAGGGACTAGCCGGGATGAGCAGTTCTTC

J: TRBJ1-1
size: .
V: TRBV4-1
D: TRBD1
CDR3: CASSTYGQGTMNTEAFF
DNA: TGCGCCAGCAGCACATACGGACAGGGGACAATGAACACTGAAGCTTTCTTT

J: TRBJ1-6
size: .
V: TRBV5-1
D: .
CDR3: CASSLTENSPLHF
DNA: TGCGCCAGCAGCTTGACTGAAAATTCACCCCTCCACTTT

J: TRBJ1-2
size: .
V: TRBV30
D: .
CDR3: CAWVEGSGGYTF
DNA: TGTGCCTGGGTAGAAGGGTCCGGCGGCTACACCTTC

J: TRBJ1-5
size: once
V: TRBV2
D: .
CDR3: CASSSDRNQPQHF
DNA: TGTGCCAGCAGCTCCGACAGGAATCAGCCCCAGCATTTT

J: TRBJ2-7
size: .
V: TRBV7-9
D: TRBD1
CDR3: CASEGTAYEQYF
DNA: TGTGCCAGCGAAGGGACAGCCTACGAGCAGTACTTC

J: TRBJ2-1
size: .
V: TRBV20-1
D: .
CDR3: CSASAGPYNEQFF
DNA: TGCAGTGCTAGTGCGGGACCCTACAATGAGCAGTTCTTC

J: TRBJ2-4
size: .
V: TRBV29-1
D: .
CDR3: CSVVTALPENIQYF
DNA: TGCAGCGTTGTGACAGCCCTTCCCGAAAACATTCAGTACTTC

J: TRBJ2-2
size: .
V: TRBV12-3/TRBV12-4
D: .
CDR3: CASSLGHTGELFF
DNA: TGTGCCAGCAGTTTGGGACATACCGGGGAGCTGTTTTTT

J: TRBJ2-3
size: .
V: TRBV4-1
D: .
CDR3: CASSQVDYSTDTQYF
DNA: TGCGCCAGCAGCCAAGTGGACTATTCCACAGATACGCAGTATTTT